Presented here are 8 T cell receptor beta chains from one specimen sequenced in a study of blood T cell repertoires in COVID-19. Profiling relied on immunoSEQ multiplex PCR, and the TCRdb table lists in-frame clones only, not all of them. The sample yields some 39,000 clones, more than 75% seen once. Specimen: peripheral blood. Source of these receptors: an elderly man with acute or convalescent COVID-19.

This clone was recorded a few times. The genes are TRBV5-6 and TRBJ1-2; possibly TRBD1 for D (6 bases). The CDR3 has 14 amino acids. Trimming stripped 4 bases from V and 3 bases from J, with 13 bases between. Germline V lookup: CDR1 SGHDT, CDR2 YYEEEE. The CDR3 loop is CASSPLGGHYGYTF. The CDR3 DNA follows: TGTGCCAGCAGCCCCCTGGGGGGGCACTATGGCTACACCTTC.

This chain joins TRBV4-1 and TRBJ2-3, with D possibly matching TRBD1 (5 bases). There are 12 residues in the CDR3. The germline gives CDR1 MGHRA, CDR2 YSYEKL. The V gene lost 4 bases and the J gene lost 8 bases, with 10 bases spanning the gap. The DNA for the CDR3 is TGCGCCAGCAGCCCTCTGGGGCGTACGCAGTATTTT. It yields the protein CASSPLGRTQYF.

This clone was observed a few times. The V gene is TRBV27, the J gene TRBJ1-6; D unclear. With 2 bases removed from V and 4 bases from J, the gap between germline ends came to 9 bases. Germline V gene lookup returns CDR1 MNHEY and CDR2 SMNVEV (reference sequence). The CDR3 length is 15 residues. CDR3 sequence (DNA): TGTGCCAGCAGTTTAGAAGACATGTATAATTCACCCCTCCACTTT. Protein sequence: CASSLEDMYNSPLHF.

The gene calls are TRBV6-5 and TRBJ2-7; no clear D gene. Trimming removed 7 bases from V and 3 bases from J, with 4 bases in between. This CDR3 is 10 amino acids long. Germline V gene data show CDR1 as MNHEY and CDR2 as SVGAGI. The chain's CDR3 is CASMYYEQYF. In DNA, the CDR3 is TGTGCCAGCATGTACTACGAGCAGTACTTC.

V and J are TRBV6-2 or TRBV6-3 and TRBJ2-5, with a possible D match to TRBD1 (6 bases). The V end was cut by 6 bases, the J end by 5 bases, with 13 bases between. Germline CDR1 and CDR2: MNHEY and SVGEGT. This CDR3 has 13 residues. The CDR3 nucleotides read TGTGCCAGCAGCCTACAGGGCTTGGAGACCCAGTACTTC. This encodes CASSLQGLETQYF.

The chain joins TRBV29-1 to TRBJ2-1; possibly TRBD1 for D (6 bases). Deletions cut 2 bases from V and 7 bases from J, with 15 bases between. The germline V gene encodes CDR1 SQVTM and CDR2 ANQGSEA. The CDR3 runs 14 residues. The CDR3 DNA reads as TGCAGCGTTGAACGCGTTTTGGGGGCGAATGAGCAGTTCTTC. Its translation: CSVERVLGANEQFF.

The V and J genes are TRBV5-6 and TRBJ2-7; TRBD2 is a possible D gene (6 bases). Trimming removed 1 base at V and 5 bases at J, with 16 bases between. Germline-derived CDR1 and CDR2 are SGHDT and YYEEEE. CDR3 length equals 15 residues. CDR3 region: CASSLWTTPGDEQYF. CDR3 nucleotides: TGTGCCAGCAGCTTGTGGACAACCCCGGGGGACGAGCAGTACTTC.

The CDR3 nucleotides read TGTGCCAGCAACGACAGGGGCAAAGGTGAAAAACTGTTTTTT. As protein: CASNDRGKGEKLFF. V gene TRBV6-6 combines with J gene TRBJ1-4; the match to TRBD1 covers 8 bases. Germline CDR1 MNHNY, CDR2 SVGAGI (reference sequence). With V trimmed by 7 bases and J by 7 bases, 8 bases remained unmatched. CDR3 length: 14 amino acids.